The rows below give T cell receptor beta chains drawn from one sample of a study of long-term antiretroviral therapy in people with HIV. Some clones are missing from TCRdb's copy, which holds only in-frame ones; the method was immunoSEQ multiplex PCR. Of 9,500 or so clones in the sample, roughly four fifths were seen once. The sample in question was unsorted PBMCs, obtained 1.8 years before starting antiretroviral therapy. The receptors originated from a middle-aged man with HIV. Both conserved end residues are part of each CDR3. D genes are given only for firm matches. A clone size is listed for some rows: how often the clone was seen (once, few, many), or a class if it is expanded.

D gene	clone size	V gene	J gene	CDR3 protein	CDR3 DNA
-	-	TRBV15	TRBJ1-5	CATSRDRGNYQPQHF	TGTGCCACCAGCAGAGATCGGGGAAACTATCAGCCCCAGCATTTT
TRBD1	-	TRBV7-2	TRBJ2-7	CASSLTGVIKSEQYF	TGTGCCAGCAGCTTAACAGGGGTAATAAAAAGCGAGCAGTACTTC
-	-	TRBV6-5	TRBJ2-7	CASSGGRSYEQYF	TGTGCCAGCAGTGGAGGACGGAGCTACGAGCAGTACTTC
-	-	TRBV4-1	TRBJ1-1	CASSQVGGANTEAFF	TGCGCCAGCAGCCAAGTCGGGGGAGCGAACACTGAAGCTTTCTTT
-	-	TRBV2	TRBJ1-1	CASSEGWQKAFF	TGTGCCAGCAGTGAAGGGTGGCAGAAAGCTTTCTTT
-	-	TRBV27	TRBJ2-7	CASSLGTHGEQYF	TGTGCCAGCAGTTTAGGGACCCACGGCGAGCAGTACTTC
TRBD1	-	TRBV18	TRBJ1-5	CASSLAGTGDQPQHF	TGTGCCAGCTCACTAGCCGGGACAGGGGATCAGCCCCAGCATTTT
-	-	TRBV9	TRBJ2-7	CASSSRTPYEQYF	TGTGCCAGCAGCTCCCGGACTCCTTACGAGCAGTACTTC
-	few	TRBV2	TRBJ1-2	CASTRGPDYGYTF	TGTGCCAGCACCCGGGGCCCGGACTATGGCTACACCTTC
-	-	TRBV15	TRBJ2-5	CATSRDSGSSETQYF	TGTGCCACCAGCAGAGATTCCGGGTCATCAGAGACCCAGTACTTC
TRBD1	-	TRBV11-2	TRBJ1-2	CASTATGTYGYTF	TGTGCCAGCACCGCGACAGGGACTTATGGCTACACCTTC
-	-	TRBV27	TRBJ2-2	CASSWGTGELFF	TGTGCCAGCAGTTGGGGAACTGGGGAGCTGTTTTTT
-	few	TRBV13	TRBJ2-6	CASSQGEGQGFGSGANVLTF	TGTGCCAGCAGCCAAGGCGAAGGCCAGGGCTTTGGGTCTGGGGCCAACGTCCTGACTTTC
-	-	TRBV2	TRBJ1-1	CASTLDRPLTAEAFF	TGTGCCAGCACCCTGGACCGGCCCTTGACGGCTGAAGCTTTCTTT
-	few	TRBV6-1	TRBJ1-2	CASSDRSYGYTF	TGTGCCAGCAGTGACAGATCCTATGGCTACACCTTC
-	-	TRBV9	TRBJ2-1	CASSVGRISEQFF	TGTGCCAGCAGCGTAGGGAGGATTAGTGAGCAGTTCTTC
-	few	TRBV27	TRBJ1-3	CASSSYPGNTIYF	TGTGCCAGCAGTTCCTACCCTGGAAACACCATATATTTT
-	-	TRBV14	TRBJ2-7	CASSQDIREQYF	TGTGCCAGCAGCCAAGATATCCGGGAGCAGTACTTC
-	-	TRBV6-5	TRBJ1-2	CASKIRGVNYGYTF	TGTGCCAGCAAGATTCGGGGGGTGAACTATGGCTACACCTTC
TRBD2	-	TRBV7-2	TRBJ2-7	CASSLSGGALYEQYF	TGTGCCAGCAGCCTTAGCGGGGGGGCCCTCTACGAGCAGTACTTC
-	-	TRBV9	TRBJ2-7	CASSPDNYEQYF	TGTGCCAGCAGCCCTGACAACTACGAGCAGTACTTC
TRBD1	-	TRBV5-5	TRBJ1-2	CASSRQGGYTF	TGTGCCAGCAGCCGACAGGGTGGCTACACCTTC
-	-	TRBV7-2	TRBJ1-1	CASSLGGGNTEAFF	TGTGCCAGCAGCTTAGGAGGCGGGAACACTGAAGCTTTCTTT
-	-	TRBV6-1	TRBJ1-1	CASSRTEAFF	TGTGCCAGCTCCAGGACTGAAGCTTTCTTT
-	few	TRBV9	TRBJ2-3	CASSVGLLLTDTQYF	TGTGCCAGCAGCGTAGGACTACTCCTCACAGATACGCAGTATTTT
TRBD2	few	TRBV7-2	TRBJ2-3	CASSFWVSGSSTDTQYF	TGTGCCAGCAGCTTCTGGGTTAGCGGGTCCAGCACAGATACGCAGTATTTT
-	-	TRBV2	TRBJ2-2	CASRVNPGGRELFF	TGTGCCAGTAGAGTCAACCCTGGAGGACGGGAGCTGTTTTTT
-	-	TRBV4-1	TRBJ1-1	CASSQGSRWASLNTEAFF	TGCGCCAGCAGCCAAGGCTCGAGGTGGGCCAGTCTTAACACTGAAGCTTTCTTT
-	-	TRBV7-9	TRBJ1-1	CASSLFIRETVVANTEAFF	TGTGCCAGCAGCTTATTTATTAGGGAGACAGTAGTGGCGAACACTGAAGCTTTCTTT
-	-	TRBV19	TRBJ2-7	CASTDGGANYEQYF	TGTGCCAGTACCGACGGCGGGGCCAACTACGAGCAGTACTTC
-	-	TRBV11-3	TRBJ1-1	CASSLGVKDTEAFF	TGTGCCAGCAGCTTGGGAGTAAAGGACACTGAAGCTTTCTTT
-	-	TRBV9	TRBJ1-2	CASSPNPGAGEGYTF	TGTGCCAGCAGCCCTAACCCAGGAGCCGGGGAAGGCTACACCTTC